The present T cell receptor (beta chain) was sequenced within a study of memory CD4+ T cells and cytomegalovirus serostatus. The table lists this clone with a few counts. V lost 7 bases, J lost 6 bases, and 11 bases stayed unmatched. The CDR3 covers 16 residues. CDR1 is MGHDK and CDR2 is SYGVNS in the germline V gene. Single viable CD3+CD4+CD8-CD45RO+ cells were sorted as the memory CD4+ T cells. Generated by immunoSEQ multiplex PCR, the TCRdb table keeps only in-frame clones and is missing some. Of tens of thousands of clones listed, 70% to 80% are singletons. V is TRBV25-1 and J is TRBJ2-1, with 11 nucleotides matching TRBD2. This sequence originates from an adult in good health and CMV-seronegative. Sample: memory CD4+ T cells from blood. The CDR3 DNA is TGTGCCAGCACTTTGACTAGCGGGGCCCACCTCAATGAGCAGTTCTTC. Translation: CASTLTSGAHLNEQFF.